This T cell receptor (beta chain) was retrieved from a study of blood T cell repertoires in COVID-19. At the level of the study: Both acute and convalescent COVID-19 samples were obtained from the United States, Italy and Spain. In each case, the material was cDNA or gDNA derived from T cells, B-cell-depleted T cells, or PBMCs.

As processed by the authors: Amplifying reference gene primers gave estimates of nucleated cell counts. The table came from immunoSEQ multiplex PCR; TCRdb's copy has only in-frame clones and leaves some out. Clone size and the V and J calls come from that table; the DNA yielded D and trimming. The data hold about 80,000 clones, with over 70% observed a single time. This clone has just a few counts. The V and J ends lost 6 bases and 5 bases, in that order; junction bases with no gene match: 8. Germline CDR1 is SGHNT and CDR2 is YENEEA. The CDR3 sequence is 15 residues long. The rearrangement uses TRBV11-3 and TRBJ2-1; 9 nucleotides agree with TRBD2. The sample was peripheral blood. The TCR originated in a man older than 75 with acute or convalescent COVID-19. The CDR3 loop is CASSLNSGGDNEQFF. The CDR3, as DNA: TGTGCCAGCAGTTTGAATAGCGGGGGAGACAATGAGCAGTTCTTC.